This T cell receptor beta chain is drawn from a study of cytomegalovirus exposure and HLA in healthy donors (TCRdb year 2017). In terms of the full investigation: An earlier analysis of roughly 610 of the donors reported roughly 300 Gb of sequence data and 117 million unique TCR beta sequences obtained from around 170 million T cells. To predict cytomegalovirus infection status, the study combined high-throughput TCR immunosequencing, statistical association of individual TCRs with disease status, and machine learning. A later genetic analysis used genome-wide SNP genotypes for about three fifths of the 666 donors, treating that subset as a discovery cohort. Several DR-DQ haplotypes were treated as single units for association and clustering because of strong linkage in the cohort. The study used immunosequencing to profile the T cell repertoires of hundreds of subjects and linked those repertoires to cytomegalovirus serostatus. Rather than drawing on any new phenotypic data, the later analysis identified candidate immune exposures from TCR beta sequences and the way those sequences occurred across donors. HLA typing included class I and class II loci at four-digit resolution. To study patterns of TCR occurrence, a later analysis re-analyzed previously published TCR beta repertoires from under 750 donors and added high-resolution HLA genotyping. The study aimed to test whether signatures of past pathogen exposure could be identified by cataloging public T cell receptors. On average, around 240,000 unique TCR beta nucleotide sequences were sequenced per donor among 398 genotyped donors of the cohort, with around 19% of those sequences being non-productive. About 300 gigabases of sequencing data and tens of millions of unique TCR sequences made up an early release that covered about 640 HLA-typed donors. Of the approximately 400 genotyped donors, around 81% fell in the genetic ancestry cluster associated with self-reported Caucasian donors. Besides the first cohort of more than 650 subjects, a separate validation cohort made up of roughly 130 different subjects was used. An earlier analysis of around 640 of the donors used high-throughput TCR beta sequencing to judge whether each TCR beta V gene segment behaved as functional or pseudogenic. Donor age, sex, ethnicity and CMV serostatus were compiled alongside the repertoire data. The number of typed donors differed by locus: roughly 629-640 for A, B, C, DRB1 and DQB1; about 520 for DQA1; some 610 for DPA1; and about 470 for DPB1. Every discovery cohort repertoire had been produced on one sequencing platform. Results the study describes overall, beyond this receptor: Three of the identified cytomegalovirus-associated TCR beta chains were confirmed in vitro to be specific for cytomegalovirus antigens. V-gene and J-gene trimming of TCR beta chains was associated with a missense DCLRE1C variant in a later genetic analysis, and the association was replicated in an independent cohort. Most TCR sequences were seen in very few donors, while some public TCRs were found in many individuals. Some IMGT-functional V segments, including TRBV6-2 and TRBV6-3, could not be told apart with the 87-base-pair reads, so those segments were excluded. A later genetic analysis reported fewer N-insertions in productive TCRs among donors in an Asian-associated ancestry cluster than the approximately 670-donor mean. Several of the top co-occurrence clusters appeared to be linked to parvovirus B19, influenza, CMV and Epstein-Barr virus, according to a later analysis. Broadly in line with IMGT annotations, most TCR beta V segments showed up in productive rearrangements about 87% or about 30% of the time in an earlier analysis of roughly 590 of the donors. The study gave a list of 150 to 200 TCR beta chains associated with cytomegalovirus. Strong co-occurrence of HLA alleles, especially DR and DQ, made assigning TCR associations to individual alleles difficult. Linkage disequilibrium might explain the correlated functional status among segregating V segments, but an unknown experimental factor could not be excluded. A further reported finding was that TCR beta sequences accurately predicted the HLA-A and HLA-B alleles for most subjects in the first cohort. In a later analysis, most CMV-associated TCR beta chains were found to appear HLA-restricted, with HLA associations seemingly driven largely by CMV exposure. Presence/absence analyses assumed roughly uniform sequencing depth across donors, an assumption that may not hold. In a later analysis, HLA-associated TCR beta chains were found to be more clonally expanded and to have lower generation probabilities than equally common non-associated chains. For the cohort, immune exposure information was limited to CMV serostatus. At a false discovery rate of 0.05, a later analysis linked fewer than 20,000 TCR beta sequences to specific HLA alleles. Because HLA typing was unavailable for some donors at each locus, only the typed subset was used in association tests. This cohort had only TCR beta chains sequenced, and the lack of alpha or paired-chain data limited which features could be detected. The sequencing pipeline was judged likely to have produced a cluster of highly shared sequence variants as a technical artifact. In both the original and validation cohorts, the classifier was reported to diagnose cytomegalovirus status with high specificity and sensitivity. In a later analysis, the rate of TCR association differed among HLA loci, with DRB1 alleles having the most associated TCRs and HLA-C alleles having the fewest. The authors suggested that the approach could potentially be generalized to other disease states and immunological phenotypes. Because counts were too low, seventeen rarely observed V segments, including chromosome 9 orphons, were excluded from the earlier analysis of a few hundred of the donors.

Library preparation employed the immunoSEQ multiplex PCR assay. For the multiplex PCR, a mixture combining 60 forward primers for TCR Vbeta segments and 13 reverse primers for TCR Jbeta segments was used. A multiplex PCR assay on genomic DNA amplified the CDR3 region of rearranged TCR beta genes. The amplified TCR beta libraries were sequenced on the Illumina HiSeq System as 87-base-pair reads. Regarding the original processing steps: A later analysis counted approximately 74 million unique TCR beta chains across the 640 or so repertoires, and roughly 11 million of these chains were shared by at least two donors. Raw reads were error-corrected and collapsed into unique sequences by a nearest-neighbor algorithm in which closely related sequences were merged to remove PCR and sequencing errors. To assign V, D and J gene segments, CDR3 sequences were aligned to IMGT reference sequences. Each retained sequence needed at least a six-nucleotide match to both a V gene segment and a J gene segment. Rearrangements were called productive when the CDR3 lacked stop codons and stayed in frame with V and J; all others were non-productive. CDR3 was defined by IMGT convention, running from the second conserved V-encoded cysteine to the conserved J-encoded phenylalanine. In an earlier analysis of around 570 of the donors, sequences lacking an unambiguous match to a single V gene segment were excluded. An earlier analysis of a few hundred of the donors called V segments functional above 56.7% productive rearrangements and segregating when the between-donor standard deviation exceeded 5%. To diagnose cytomegalovirus status from the catalog of TCR beta chain sequences, a statistical classification framework was built. In a later analysis, TCR nucleotide sequences were compared against IMGT/GENE-DB human TR gene sequences so that V and J genes could be assigned. Using the TCRdist pipeline, a later analysis assigned CDR3 sequences along with most-parsimonious VDJ recombination scenarios. A later analysis defined each TCR beta chain by its CDR3 amino acid sequence plus V-gene family, and excluded reads lacking a unique V-gene family. To address suspected cross-contamination and a sequencing artifact, a later analysis removed 592 highly shared, low-generation-probability nucleotide sequences. In a later analysis, a clonal expansion index was calculated for each public chain from normalized within-repertoire ranks of inferred template counts. In a later analysis, generation probabilities were computed using a VDJ recombination model fitted to out-of-frame rearrangements, and the results were checked against IGoR. A later analysis scored TCR-TCR, TCR-HLA and TCR-CMV co-occurrence with hypergeometric tests, applying a repertoire-size bias correction to TCR pairs. A later analysis estimated false discovery rates by permuting HLA or CMV assignments 20 times. In a later analysis, co-occurring TCRs were grouped with DBSCAN, and TCRdist sequence similarity was added when clustering was performed within HLA-allele-positive subsets. For co-occurrence clustering, repertoires with fewer than 30,000 or more than 120,000 public chains were excluded, along with roughly five repertoires with anomalous nucleotide sharing. Sourced from immuneACCESS, this table was stored by TCRdb with only in-frame sequences that have V and J called. A share of the clones is absent; for the studies checked, an unresolved V gene accounts for under half, and the remainder has no known explanation. The V and J calls and the clone size are those of that table, but D and trimming were determined from the DNA. The sample yields more than 150,000 clones; around 80% were counted once. The ten biggest clones cover roughly 2% of the sample.

On this clone: Its recognized antigen is unknown. No qualities accompany the bases; no much larger clone lies one base away.

The cohort was made up of roughly 670 healthy bone marrow donors. Cohort members were all nominally healthy when sampled, although unrecorded immune exposures were likely present. The donor tested CMV seronegative, placing the donor among the roughly 400 seronegative members of the cohort. Every donor gave a peripheral blood sample, and the peripheral blood mononuclear cells from that sample were used for TCR beta sequencing. The Qiagen DNeasy Blood Extraction Kit was used to extract genomic DNA from the blood cell samples. According to the germline V gene, CDR1 reads SQVTM and CDR2 reads ANQGSEA. Trimming accounts for 4 bases at V and 3 bases at J, while the number of junction bases matched to no gene is 12. The CDR3 numbers 15 residues from cysteine through phenylalanine. The DNA shown is the 45-base CDR3, in frame from base 1.

This TCR was recovered from a woman aged 30 to 39 in good health and CMV-seronegative. The chain is encoded by TRBV29-1 joined to TRBJ2-7; TRBD1 matches 7 bases in the middle. Sequencing input: PBMCs. The CDR3 in this case is CSVGSYRGMDYEQYF. The nucleotide sequence reads as follows: TGCAGCGTTGGGTCCTACAGGGGAATGGACTACGAGCAGTACTTC.